These T cell receptor beta chains were read from a single sample in a study of tumor-infiltrating lymphocytes in primary liver carcinoma. TCRdb analysed the multiplex PCR reads with MiXCR anew, one entry per CDR3 protein. The sample has about 180,000 distinct CDR3 sequences; 50% to 75% are singletons. Material: peripheral blood. These receptors came from a man aged 35-49 years with primary liver carcinoma and hepatitis B virus infection. Both conserved end residues are part of each CDR3. The D gene is left open where the match is weak. Clone size is stated in some rows and not others, as once, few, many or a class when expanded.

TRBJ2-1 TRBV11-2 NA many CASSHGTYNEQFF TGTGCCAGCAGCCACGGGACCTACAATGAGCAGTTCTTC
TRBJ1-4 TRBV5-6 NA NA CASSDVAWGQREKLFF TGTGCCAGCAGCGACGTCGCCTGGGGGCAGCGTGAAAAACTGTTTTTT
TRBJ2-5 TRBV25-1 NA few CASSPHTGQETQYF TGTGCCAGCAGTCCCCACACCGGCCAAGAGACCCAGTACTTC
TRBJ2-1 TRBV11-2 NA NA CASSIAAGYSNGQFF TGTGCCAGCAGCATAGCGGCGGGATATTCCAATGGGCAGTTCTTC
TRBJ2-5 TRBV11-2 NA NA CASSLGTVISEAQYF TGTGCCAGTAGCTTAGGGACTGTTATATCAGAGGCCCAGTACTTC
TRBJ2-7 TRBV11-2 NA NA CASSLTDRAYWQYF TGTGCCAGTAGCTTAACCGACAGAGCCTACTGGCAGTACTTC
TRBJ1-1 TRBV6-1 NA NA CASTRGSGEAFF TGTGCCAGCACTCGGGGCTCGGGAGAAGCTTTCTTT
TRBJ2-7 TRBV6-1 TRBD2 once CASSERGREAPVLEQYF TGTGCCAGCAGTGAAAGAGGGCGGGAGGCCCCAGTTTTGGAGCAGTACTTC
TRBJ1-1 TRBV5-1 NA NA CASSQDGDTEAFF TGCGCCAGCAGTCAAGACGGTGACACTGAAGCTTTCTTT
TRBJ1-5 TRBV5-6 NA NA CASSSWDHGYYQPQHF TGTGCCAGCAGCAGTTGGGATCATGGGTATTATCAGCCCCAGCATTTT
TRBJ1-5 TRBV4-1 NA NA CASSQVTGGGPQHF TGCGCCAGCAGCCAAGTAACCGGGGGCGGGCCCCAGCATTTT
TRBJ2-2 TRBV7-8 NA NA CASSPIPREPFF TGTGCCAGCAGCCCCATCCCGAGGGAGCCGTTTTTT
TRBJ2-7 TRBV5-5 NA many CASSPQPGLGGEQYF TGTGCCAGCAGCCCACAGCCCGGGTTAGGTGGCGAGCAGTACTTC
TRBJ2-5 TRBV7-9 TRBD2 NA CASSFGAILRTSGQQETQYF TGTGCCAGCAGCTTCGGCGCTATCTTACGGACTAGCGGGCAACAAGAGACCCAGTACTTC
TRBJ2-7 TRBV7-9 TRBD1 few CASSLAQLRTGGSYEQYF TGTGCCAGCAGCTTAGCTCAGCTTAGGACAGGGGGCTCTTACGAGCAGTACTTC
TRBJ2-7 TRBV11-2 NA NA CTSSLDRYAEQYF TGTACCAGCAGCTTAGATCGGTACGCCGAGCAGTACTTC
TRBJ2-1 TRBV4-1 NA NA CASSQRSGGNEQFF TGCGCCAGCAGCCAACGTAGTGGGGGGAATGAGCAGTTCTTC
TRBJ1-2 TRBV7-8 TRBD1 NA CASSPDREPLLVGYTF TGTGCCAGCAGCCCAGACAGGGAGCCCCTCCTTGTCGGCTACACCTTC
TRBJ2-5 TRBV28 NA NA CASSPKTVNQETQYF TGTGCCAGCAGTCCTAAGACTGTGAACCAAGAGACCCAGTACTTC
TRBJ2-5 TRBV12-3/TRBV12-4 TRBD1 few CASSLLQGARETQYF TGTGCCAGCAGTTTATTACAGGGGGCGAGGGAGACCCAGTACTTC
TRBJ2-2 TRBV6-1 TRBD2 few CASRVLAGDSGELFF TGTGCCAGCAGAGTACTAGCGGGAGATTCCGGGGAGCTGTTTTTT
TRBJ2-7 TRBV28 NA NA CATVLTGRGDEQYF TGTGCCACAGTACTTACAGGGCGCGGAGACGAGCAGTACTTC
TRBJ2-1 TRBV11-2 NA NA CAGSLDFDPSYNEQFF TGTGCCGGCAGCTTGGATTTTGATCCATCCTACAATGAGCAGTTCTTC
TRBJ2-7 TRBV29-1 NA NA CSVAGQRAYEQYF TGCAGCGTTGCCGGACAGAGAGCCTACGAGCAGTACTTC
TRBJ2-7 TRBV4-2 TRBD2 few CASSQGTSSVHEQYF TGTGCCAGCAGCCAAGGGACTAGCTCTGTCCACGAGCAGTACTTC
TRBJ2-5 TRBV5-5 NA NA CASSLAYREQETQYF TGTGCCAGCAGCTTGGCATACAGGGAGCAAGAGACCCAGTACTTC
TRBJ2-1 TRBV2 NA NA CASKGSGPYNEQFF TGTGCCAGCAAGGGGTCCGGCCCCTACAATGAGCAGTTCTTC
TRBJ2-1 TRBV11-2 NA many CASSLRSSVWIRYNEQFF TGTGCCAGCAGCTTAAGATCTTCGGTTTGGATACGCTACAATGAGCAGTTCTTC
TRBJ2-7 TRBV6-2/TRBV6-3 NA NA CASSYGRRYEQYF TGTGCCAGCAGTTACGGCAGGAGATACGAGCAGTACTTC
TRBJ1-5 TRBV6-6 TRBD1 NA CASRRTGTNQPQHF TGTGCCAGCAGGAGGACAGGGACCAATCAGCCCCAGCATTTT
TRBJ2-7 TRBV6-1 TRBD2 NA CASRTGRNRLGVSSYEQYF TGTGCCAGCAGAACCGGGAGGAACAGGTTGGGGGTTAGCTCCTACGAGCAGTACTTC
TRBJ2-1 TRBV28 NA NA CASTGISLLGQSFSYNEQFF TGTGCCAGCACCGGAATCTCACTTCTTGGACAGTCCTTTTCCTACAATGAGCAGTTCTTC
TRBJ2-1 TRBV4-2 NA once CASSQGLGWINEQFF TGTGCCAGCAGCCAAGGACTTGGCTGGATCAATGAGCAGTTCTTC